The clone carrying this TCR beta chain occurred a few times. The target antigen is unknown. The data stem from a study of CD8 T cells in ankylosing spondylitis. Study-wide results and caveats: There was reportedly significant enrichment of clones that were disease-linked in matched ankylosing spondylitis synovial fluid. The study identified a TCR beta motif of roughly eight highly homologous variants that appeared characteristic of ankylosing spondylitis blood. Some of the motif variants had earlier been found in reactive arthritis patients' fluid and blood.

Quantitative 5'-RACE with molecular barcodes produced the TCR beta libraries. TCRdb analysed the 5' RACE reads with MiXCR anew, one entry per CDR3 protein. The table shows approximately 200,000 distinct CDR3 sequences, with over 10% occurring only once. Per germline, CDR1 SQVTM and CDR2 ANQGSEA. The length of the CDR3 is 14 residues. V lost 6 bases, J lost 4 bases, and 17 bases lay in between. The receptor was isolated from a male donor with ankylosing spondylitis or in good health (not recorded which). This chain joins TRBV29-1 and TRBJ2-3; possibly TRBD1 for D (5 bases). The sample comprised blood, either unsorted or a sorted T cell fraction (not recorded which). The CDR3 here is CSVNPPRESDTQYF. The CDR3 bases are TGCAGCGTGAACCCCCCCAGGGAATCAGATACGCAGTATTTT.